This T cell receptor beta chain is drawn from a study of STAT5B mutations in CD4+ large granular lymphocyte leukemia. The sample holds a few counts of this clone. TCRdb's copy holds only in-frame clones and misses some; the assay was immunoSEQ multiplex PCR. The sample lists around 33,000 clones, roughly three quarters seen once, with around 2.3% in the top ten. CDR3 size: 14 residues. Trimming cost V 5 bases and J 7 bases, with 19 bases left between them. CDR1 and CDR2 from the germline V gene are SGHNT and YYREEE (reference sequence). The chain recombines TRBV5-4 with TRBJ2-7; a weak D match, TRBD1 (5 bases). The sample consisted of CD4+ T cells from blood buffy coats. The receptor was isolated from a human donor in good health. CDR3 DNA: TGTGCCAGCAGGCGTGCACTACAGGATACGGAGCAGTACTTC. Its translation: CASRRALQDTEQYF.